This TCR beta chain originates from a study of vaccination and CD4 T cells after COVID-19. Treatment specified: approximately nine-day PBMC culture with coronavirus spike peptide pools or control peptides (ViraFEST assay). As regards this clonotype: What it recognizes is unknown.

With the Oncomine TCR Beta short-read assay, DNA from cultured CD4+ T cells was sequenced. TCRdb redid the calling of the PCR reads with MiXCR, one entry per CDR3 protein. The top ten clones hold roughly 26% of a sample with 8,000 to 9,000 distinct CDR3 sequences, around 59% of them seen once. Input material: CD4+ T cells from blood, cultured in vitro. This TCR came from a human donor who had recovered from COVID-19.

The CDR3 protein is CATSGTRGATEAFF. The CDR3 coding sequence is TGTGCCACCAGTGGTACAAGGGGAGCCACTGAAGCTTTCTTT. The gene calls are TRBV24-1 and TRBJ1-1; tentative D call: TRBD1 (5 bases). Germline lookup yields CDR1 KGHDR and CDR2 SFDVKD. The CDR3 spans 14 residues. V lost 5 bases and J 4 bases, leaving 13 bases between the germline ends.